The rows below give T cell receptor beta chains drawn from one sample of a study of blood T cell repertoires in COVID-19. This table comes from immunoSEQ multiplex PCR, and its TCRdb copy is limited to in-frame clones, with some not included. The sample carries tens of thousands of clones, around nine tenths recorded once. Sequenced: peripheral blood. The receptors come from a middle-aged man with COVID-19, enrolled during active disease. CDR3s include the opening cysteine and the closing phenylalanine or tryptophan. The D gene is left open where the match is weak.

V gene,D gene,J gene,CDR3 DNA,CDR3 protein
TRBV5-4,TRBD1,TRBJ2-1,TGTGCCAGCAGCTACTCGGGACAGTACAATGAGCAGTTCTTC,CASSYSGQYNEQFF
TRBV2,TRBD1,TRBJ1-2,TGTGCCAGCAGTTACGAGGGACAGGGTCGCGGCTACACCTTC,CASSYEGQGRGYTF
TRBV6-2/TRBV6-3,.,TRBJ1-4,TGTGCCAGCAGTTACTCTCGGCAGGGCCATGAAAAACTGTTTTTT,CASSYSRQGHEKLFF
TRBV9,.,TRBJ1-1,TGTGCCAGCAGCCTTAGAGGGGGACGGAACACTGAAGCTTTCTTT,CASSLRGGRNTEAFF
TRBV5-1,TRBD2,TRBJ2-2,TGCGCCAGCAGCATTAGCGGGGAAGACACCGGGGAGCTGTTTTTT,CASSISGEDTGELFF
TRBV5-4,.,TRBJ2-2,TGTGCCAGCAGCTTGGCTCCCGGGACACCCGGGGAGCTGTTTTTT,CASSLAPGTPGELFF
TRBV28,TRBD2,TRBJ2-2,TGTGCCAGCAGTGCCACTAGCGGCGCGAACACCGGGGAGCTGTTTTTT,CASSATSGANTGELFF
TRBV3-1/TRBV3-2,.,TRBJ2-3,TGTGCCAGCAGCCAAGATAGCGCGCGGGACCCACCGAATACGCAGTATTTT,CASSQDSARDPPNTQYF
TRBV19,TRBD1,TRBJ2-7,TGTGCCAGTAGTCTAGGGACAGGAAGCTCCTACGAGCAGTACTTC,CASSLGTGSSYEQYF
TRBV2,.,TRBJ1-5,TGTGCCAGCTCACCTAGCGCAGGGACGATAGAATTTTGGCAGCCCCAGCATTTT,CASSPSAGTIEFWQPQHF